These 9 T cell receptor beta chains were all obtained from the same sample, sequenced in a study of cytomegalovirus exposure and HLA in healthy donors (dated by TCRdb to the late 2010s). The library was generated by the immunoSEQ multiplex PCR assay. For the multiplex PCR, a mixture combining 60 forward primers for TCR Vbeta segments and 13 reverse primers for TCR Jbeta segments was used. Sourced from immuneACCESS, this table was stored by TCRdb with only in-frame sequences that have V and J called. A share of the clones is absent; for the studies checked, an unresolved V gene accounts for under half, and the remainder has no known explanation. The sample's table lists a count of about 84,000 clones. The ten largest clones represent about 0.5% of the sample. Sequencing was carried out using PBMCs. The source is a man between 45 and 60 years old in good health and CMV-seronegative.

The V gene is TRBV18, the J gene TRBJ1-1, with D possibly matching TRBD1 (5 bases). The CDR3 covers 14 residues. V dropped 2 bases and J dropped 3 bases, with 10 bases sitting between them. The germline V gene encodes CDR1 KGHSH and CDR2 LQKENI. CDR3 in amino acids: CASSPGLGDTEAFF. The CDR3 DNA reads TGTGCCAGCTCACCAGGATTAGGGGACACTGAAGCTTTCTTT.

The chain combines TRBV9 with TRBJ2-1; no firm D call. V lost 1 base and J lost 0, with 8 bases in between. The CDR3 spans 15 residues. Looked up from germline, CDR1 is SGDLS and CDR2 is YYNGEE. The chain's CDR3 is CASSVRSDSYNEQFF. DNA of the CDR3: TGTGCCAGCAGCGTACGCTCAGACTCCTACAATGAGCAGTTCTTC.

The chain joins TRBV6-4 to TRBJ2-5; possibly TRBD1 for D (6 bases). In germline, CDR1 is MRHNA, CDR2 SNTAGT. V lost 5 bases, J lost 1 base, and 11 bases lay in between. This CDR3 comprises 14 residues. The CDR3 is CASSPTRGQETQYF. The CDR3, as DNA: TGTGCCAGCAGTCCAACCAGGGGCCAAGAGACCCAGTACTTC.

The V call is TRBV29-1, the J call TRBJ1-3; 8 bases fit TRBD1. This CDR3 is built from 16 residues. Germline V gene sequence: CDR1 SQVTM, CDR2 ANQGSEA. Trimming at V came to 0 bases and at J to 11 bases, leaving 15 bases not matched to a gene. In DNA, the CDR3 is TGCAGCGTTGAAGACCTTGACAGGGGCCCACCGGGCGCCATATATTTT. This translates into CSVEDLDRGPPGAIYF.

This CDR3 reads CASSAWRGGRTDTQYF. Here the CDR3 DNA reads TGTGCCAGCAGCGCATGGAGGGGGGGCCGGACAGATACGCAGTATTTT. V is TRBV9 and J is TRBJ2-3, with D perhaps matching TRBD2 (7 bases). CDR3 length equals 16 residues. Germline assignment: CDR1 SGDLS and CDR2 YYNGEE. Deletions cut 3 bases from V and 3 bases from J, with 17 bases between.

V is TRBV6-1 and J is TRBJ1-5, with a possible D match to TRBD1 (5 bases). The CDR3 length is 15 residues. Trimming left V 8 bases short and J 5 bases short, with 19 bases between. Germline assignment: CDR1 MNHNS and CDR2 SASEGT. CDR3 coding DNA: TGTGCCAGCGTTCGGGGGATGGCCAACTATCAGCCCCAGCATTTT. Amino acid sequence: CASVRGMANYQPQHF.

The chain links TRBV6-5 to TRBJ1-6; D gene ambiguous. Looked up from germline, CDR1 is MNHEY and CDR2 is SVGAGI. Trimming removed 5 bases at V and 10 bases at J, with 6 bases between. There are 11 residues in the CDR3. CDR3 loop: CASSPQSPLHF. DNA for the CDR3: TGTGCCAGCAGTCCCCAATCACCCCTCCACTTT.

This chain links TRBV29-1 with TRBJ2-1; D might be TRBD2 (5 bases). V lost 8 bases to trimming and J lost 0 bases, with 14 bases between them. The length of the CDR3 is 14 residues. Germline V gives CDR1 SQVTM, CDR2 ANQGSEA. CDR3 nucleotide sequence: TGCAGCTCGCCCGGAGGCAGCTCCTACAATGAGCAGTTCTTC. It translates to CSSPGGSSYNEQFF.

The chain uses TRBV6-5 and TRBJ1-5; 8 bases agree with TRBD1. J gave up 7 bases and V 6 bases, and 8 bases lay outside the gene matches. Germline V gene data show CDR1 as MNHEY and CDR2 as SVGAGI. CDR3 length: 14 amino acids. In DNA, the CDR3 is TGTGCCAGCAGCCGAGACAGGGGAGGCCAGCCCCAGCATTTT. Amino acids: CASSRDRGGQPQHF.